Following are 20 T cell receptor beta chains from one sample sequenced in a study of early T cells in non-severe SARS-CoV-2 infection. TCRdb re-called the 5' RACE reads through MiXCR, storing one row per CDR3 protein. The data hold tens of thousands of distinct CDR3 sequences, with around 8% observed a single time. The sample was whole blood. The receptors stem from an adult who was a healthcare worker with PCR-confirmed SARS-CoV-2 infection or an uninfected control (not recorded which).

This clonotype was recorded at least ten times. In nucleotides, the CDR3 is TGCAGTGCTTCGGGACTATACTACGAGCAGTACTTC. This sequence encodes CSASGLYYEQYF. The chain carries TRBV20-1 and TRBJ2-7, with 7 bases fitting TRBD2. Germline V gene sequence: CDR1 DFQATT, CDR2 SNEGSKA (reference sequence). V was clipped by 5 bases and J by 3 bases; unmatched bases: 4. The CDR3 runs to 12 residues.

The V and J genes are TRBV19 and TRBJ1-5; 7 bases are shared with TRBD1. The ends lost 3 bases at V and 4 bases at J; junction bases unmatched: 9. This CDR3 has 16 amino acids. Looked up from germline, CDR1 is LNHDA and CDR2 is SQIVND (reference sequence). The CDR3 DNA sequence: TGTGCCAGTAGTATCTACCAAGGGGGCGCAAATCAGCCCCAGCATTTT. Translation gives CASSIYQGGANQPQHF.

This clonotype was seen a handful of times. The chain is built from TRBV20-1 and TRBJ2-3; unclear D gene. This CDR3 comprises 11 residues. V was clipped by 4 bases and J by 15 bases, with 17 bases between them. CDR1 is DFQATT, CDR2 SNEGSKA, per germline (reference sequence). In DNA form, the CDR3 reads TGCAGTGCTAATTGGAGAGACTTTTTCTATTTT. It codes for CSANWRDFFYF.

This clonotype was found a few times. The chain joins TRBV11-3 to TRBJ2-1, with TRBD2 as a possible D gene (6 bases). The CDR3 is made up of 13 amino acids. Germline values: CDR1 SGHNT, CDR2 YENEEA. Trimming shortened V by 4 bases and J by 9 bases, and 13 bases separated the two germline ends. CDR3 amino acids: CASSSASVAEQFF. CDR3 in DNA: TGTGCCAGCAGCTCTGCTAGCGTCGCTGAGCAGTTCTTC.

This clonotype was picked up many times. The genes are TRBV7-9 and TRBJ2-7, with TRBD1 matching over 7 bases. Germline CDR1 and CDR2: SEHNR and FQNEAQ (reference sequence). The CDR3 totals 13 residues. V lost 4 bases, J lost 0 bases, and 0 bases stayed unmatched. Here the CDR3 DNA reads TGTGCCAGCAGCTGGGACAGCTCCTACGAGCAGTACTTC. Residues: CASSWDSSYEQYF.

This clonotype counts as medium-sized. The chain has TRBV3-1 and TRBJ2-2, with D tentatively TRBD2 (7 bases). The CDR3 contains 15 residues. Looked up from germline, CDR1 is LGHDT and CDR2 is YNNKEL (reference sequence). Trimming pared 4 bases from V and 4 bases from J, leaving 13 bases between. The DNA for the CDR3 is TGTGCCAGCAGCCGGGGGGGCTCGCGCACCGGGGAGCTGTTTTTT. This translates into CASSRGGSRTGELFF.

J is TRBJ1-2 and V is TRBV20-1; D not resolved. Germline CDR1 is DFQATT and CDR2 is SNEGSKA (reference sequence). The V end lost 6 bases, the J end lost 2 bases, and 13 bases lay between the germline ends. CDR3 length: 13 amino acids. Written as DNA, the CDR3 is TGCAGTGCCTCTCTACTTGACAACTATGGCTACACCTTC. Protein sequence: CSASLLDNYGYTF.

This clonotype came up many times. The rearrangement links TRBV10-2 to TRBJ2-3; a possible D gene is TRBD2 (6 bases). Trimming shortened V by 2 bases and J by 2 bases, and 8 bases separated the two germline ends. Germline CDR1 WSHSY, CDR2 SAAADI. This CDR3 region has 14 residues. As DNA, the CDR3 is TGCGCCAGCAGTGAGGGCGGGAACACAGATACGCAGTATTTT. Its translation: CASSEGGNTDTQYF.

This clonotype has just a few counts. V and J are TRBV5-1 and TRBJ2-7; D assignment may be TRBD1 or TRBD2 (6 bases each). Germline CDR1 and CDR2: SGHRS and YFSETQ. CDR3 length equals 13 residues. V was trimmed by 1 base and J by 7 bases, leaving 12 bases between them. The CDR3 spells CASSLPGGFEQYF. CDR3 nucleotide sequence: TGCGCCAGCAGCTTGCCCGGGGGCTTTGAGCAGTACTTC.

This clonotype was detected a few times. The chain has TRBV30 and TRBJ2-1; D unresolved. V lost 0 bases and J 7 bases, leaving 7 bases between the germline ends. Germline V gives CDR1 GTSNPN, CDR2 SVGIG (reference sequence). The length of the CDR3 is 12 residues. The DNA for the CDR3 is TGTGCCTGGAGTGTACTGTCAAATGAGCAGTTCTTC. Encoded protein: CAWSVLSNEQFF.

In its sample, this clonotype was seen a few times. J is TRBJ1-1 and V is TRBV10-2; D is uncertain. V dropped 7 bases and J dropped 7 bases, with 10 bases sitting between them. Germline lookup yields CDR1 WSHSY and CDR2 SAAADI. The CDR3 totals 11 residues. CDR3 nucleotides: TGCGCCAGCAAGGGTACGAATGAAGCTTTCTTT. This codes for CASKGTNEAFF.

This clonotype occurred many times. The chain combines TRBV6-6 with TRBJ1-1; possible D gene TRBD1, 6 bases. The CDR3 extends over 16 amino acids. Germline loops: CDR1 MNHNY, CDR2 SVGAGI (reference sequence). V was cut by 0 bases and J by 7 bases, with 18 bases left in between. The CDR3 sequence is CASSYSVQTGQLEAFF. The DNA of the CDR3 is TGTGCCAGCAGTTACTCGGTCCAGACAGGACAGCTTGAAGCTTTCTTT.

This clonotype appeared many times. The chain recombines TRBV28 with TRBJ2-3; D may be TRBD1 (5 bases). V shed 9 bases and J shed 1 base, with 14 bases lying between them. Germline values: CDR1 MDHEN, CDR2 SYDVKM. The CDR3 length is 14 residues. The CDR3 reads CASTRQLGTDTQYF. The CDR3 DNA reads TGTGCCAGTACGCGACAGCTTGGCACAGATACGCAGTATTTT.

This clonotype turned up a few times. CDR3 loop: CASSPGSSTDTQYF. The CDR3 bases are TGTGCCAGCAGCCCCGGTTCGAGCACAGATACGCAGTATTTT. The V call is TRBV11-2, the J call TRBJ2-3; D remains unclear. This CDR3 has 14 amino acids. The V gene's germline CDR1 is SGHAT and CDR2 FQNNGV. Trimming removed 5 bases from V and 0 bases from J, with 9 bases in between.

This clonotype appeared a few times. This chain connects TRBV20-1 to TRBJ1-1; D is possibly TRBD1 (6 bases). Trimming shortened V by 6 bases and J by 3 bases, and 14 bases separated the two germline ends. Germline V lookup: CDR1 DFQATT, CDR2 SNEGSKA (reference sequence). This CDR3 has 13 residues. The CDR3 loop is CSAPGEADTEAFF. The CDR3 DNA follows: TGCAGTGCCCCAGGGGAGGCGGACACTGAAGCTTTCTTT.

The gene calls are TRBV7-9 and TRBJ2-5; weak D call: TRBD1 (6 bases). The CDR3 length is 15 residues. The V gene lost 3 bases and the J gene lost 5 bases, with 16 bases spanning the gap. Germline-derived CDR1 and CDR2 are SEHNR and FQNEAQ (reference sequence). The CDR3, as DNA: TGTGCCAGCAGCTTGTCCCGACAGGTATCCGAGACCCAGTACTTC. Translating it yields CASSLSRQVSETQYF.

This clonotype was counted a few times. The rearrangement uses TRBV6-5 and TRBJ2-7; perhaps TRBD1 as D (8 bases). Trimming removed 0 bases at V and 6 bases at J, with 12 bases between. This CDR3 is 14 amino acids long. The germline gives CDR1 MNHEY, CDR2 SVGAGI. The CDR3 sequence: CASSYSNRGGEQYF. The CDR3 region has the DNA TGTGCCAGCAGTTACTCGAACAGGGGGGGCGAGCAGTACTTC.

This clonotype was seen at least ten times. The chain is built from TRBV10-3 and TRBJ2-7; D may correspond to TRBD1 or TRBD2 (6 bases each). Germline values: CDR1 ENHRY, CDR2 SYGVKD. The V and J ends lost 6 bases and 3 bases respectively, with 18 bases between them. This CDR3 is built from 15 residues. CDR3 amino acids: CAIRGGNRQNYEQYF. The CDR3 region has the DNA TGTGCCATCAGAGGGGGGAACCGACAGAACTACGAGCAGTACTTC.

A few counts support this clonotype. The CDR3 is CASSLEAASTDTQYF. Written as DNA, the CDR3 is TGTGCCAGCAGCTTGGAAGCGGCAAGCACAGATACGCAGTATTTT. The V call is TRBV5-4, the J call TRBJ2-3, with a weak D call TRBD2 (5 bases). This CDR3 spans 15 amino acids. CDR1 is SGHNT, CDR2 YYREEE, per germline (reference sequence). The ends were cut back, 0 bases at V and 0 bases at J, with 8 bases in the middle.

This clonotype was observed a few times. The chain carries TRBV28 and TRBJ2-1; TRBD1 matches at 10 bases. The CDR3 runs to 15 residues. Germline V gene lookup returns CDR1 MDHEN and CDR2 SYDVKM. Losses at the gene ends were 3 bases for V and 7 bases for J; bases not matched to a gene: 6. Here the CDR3 reads CASSLGTGVINEQFF. The CDR3 coding sequence is TGTGCCAGCAGTTTGGGGACAGGGGTTATAAATGAGCAGTTCTTC. Full variable domain (outside the CDR3, taken from reference TRBV28 and TRBJ2-1): DVKVTQSSRYLVKRTGEKVFLECVQDMDHENMFWYRQDPGLGLRLIYFSYDVKMKEKGDIPEGYSVSREKKERFSLILESASTNQTSMYLCASSLGTGVINEQFFGPGTRLTVL.